The 25 T cell receptor beta chains listed next were all sequenced from one sample in a study of T cell clonality in common variable immunodeficiency. Study outcomes and limitations: Fewer deletions and N-nucleotide insertions were reportedly seen in common variable immunodeficiency TCR beta sequences.

Sequencing used immunoSEQ multiplex PCR; TCRdb keeps in-frame clones, though not all of them. The sample includes 25,000 to 30,000 clones, none of them occurring once. Antigens of these TCRs are unknown. Input material: peripheral blood mononuclear cells. These receptors were taken from a human donor with common variable immunodeficiency.

This clone came up many times. The read comes to an end 3 residues before the CDR3 does, leaving the germline J gene to fill in the end. The V call is TRBV30, the J call TRBJ2-1, with 12 positions matching TRBD2. J was trimmed by 5 bases and V by 8 bases; bases with no gene match: 10. The germline V gene has CDR1 GTSNPN and CDR2 SVGIG (reference sequence). The CDR3 sequence is 15 residues long. CDR3 sequence: CAGKLWTSGDNEQFF. The part of the CDR3 DNA that was read is TGTGCCGGCAAGCTATGGACTAGCGGGGACAATGAG.

This clone was seen more than once but under ten times. The CDR3 goes on 3 residues after the read ends, and that part is filled in from the germline J gene. This chain connects TRBV20-1 to TRBJ2-3; 7 positions agree with TRBD1. CDR1 is DFQATT, CDR2 SNEGSKA, per germline (reference sequence). The junction had 12 bases not matched to a gene; V was cut back by 6 bases and J by 6 bases. CDR3 length: 14 amino acids. The CDR3 here is CSAQRQGPGDTQYF. Incomplete CDR3 DNA: TGCAGTGCCCAAAGACAGGGTCCGGGGGATACG.

This clone was recorded many times. Sequencing ends 3 residues short of the CDR3 end; the germline J gene provides the rest. The rearrangement uses TRBV2 and TRBJ1-4, with a tentative D call TRBD1 (5 bases). Trimming removed 2 bases at V and 8 bases at J, with 12 bases between. The CDR3 runs to 14 residues. Germline CDR1 SNHLY, CDR2 FYNNEI. CDR3 DNA, as far as it was read: TGTGCCAGCAGTGAACAGGGTGTTGGGGAAAAA. It is translated as CASSEQGVGEK. In full, the CDR3 is CASSEQGVGEKLFF.

This clone was detected ten times or more. The sequenced fragment ends 3 residues before the CDR3 boundary, so the rest is inferred from the germline J gene. The chain has TRBV19 and TRBJ2-1, with a weak D call TRBD1 (6 bases). The germline V gene encodes CDR1 LNHDA and CDR2 SQIVND (reference sequence). The CDR3 consists of 14 residues. V was clipped by 3 bases and J by 5 bases, with 11 bases between them. Incomplete CDR3 DNA: TGTGCCAGTAGTATTGGGACAAACAACAATGAG. Its translation: CASSIGTNNNE. The complete CDR3 sequence is CASSIGTNNNEQFF.

This clone was counted at least ten times. The observed sequence ends 3 residues before the CDR3 terminus, with the missing tail filled in from the germline J gene. This chain connects TRBV19 to TRBJ1-2; D perhaps matches TRBD1 (6 bases). CDR3 length equals 13 residues. Looked up from germline, CDR1 is LNHDA and CDR2 is SQIVND (reference sequence). The CDR3 loop is CASNFARQDRYTF. Partial CDR3 DNA: TGTGCCAGTAATTTTGCTCGACAGGATCGA.

This clone was seen many times. The CDR3 here is CATSRDKGYNEQFF. The covered CDR3 bases are TGTGCCACCTCCAGGGACAAGGGCTACAATGAG. The chain employs TRBV19 and TRBJ2-1, with D tentatively TRBD1 (6 bases). Read data end 3 residues before the CDR3 end; the end is taken from the germline J gene. This CDR3 is built from 14 residues. V was trimmed by 10 bases and J by 3 bases, leaving 16 bases between them. Germline V gene sequence: CDR1 LNHDA, CDR2 SQIVND (reference sequence).

This clone was recorded at least ten times. The read finishes 3 residues shy of the CDR3 end, and the germline J gene is used to complete it. The chain has TRBV28 and TRBJ2-7; 7 nucleotides agree with TRBD2. V lost 3 bases, J lost 1 base, and 3 bases stayed unmatched. The CDR3 has 14 amino acids. Germline V gives CDR1 MDHEN, CDR2 SYDVKM. CDR3 sequence reads: CASSFGGSSYEQYF. The CDR3 bases that were read are TGTGCCAGCAGTTTCGGCGGGAGTTCCTACGAG.

This clone was recorded a few times. The read ends 3 residues shy of where the CDR3 ends; the end is completed using the germline J gene. This chain connects TRBV19 to TRBJ1-1; 10 positions match TRBD1. The CDR3 extends over 17 amino acids. V dropped 6 bases and J dropped 1; count of bases not matched to a gene: 11. Germline loops: CDR1 LNHDA, CDR2 SQIVND (reference sequence). The CDR3 here is CASSTLSGTGANTEAFF. The sequenced part of the CDR3 DNA is TGTGCCAGTAGCACCCTCTCCGGGACAGGGGCGAACACTGAA.

This clone was picked up many times. The read falls 3 residues short of the CDR3 end, and the missing part is taken from the germline J gene. This chain links TRBV6-2 or TRBV6-3 with TRBJ2-2; no firm D call. Per germline, CDR1 MNHEY and CDR2 SVGEGT. The V end was cut by 7 bases, the J end by 4 bases, with 10 bases between. The CDR3 consists of 13 residues. The DNA read from the CDR3 is TGTGCCAGCACCAACACGCCCACCGGGGAG. This sequence encodes CASTNTPTGE. The CDR3 reads in full as CASTNTPTGELFF.

The table lists this clone with a few counts. Read sequence stops 3 residues before the CDR3 end, and the germline J gene provides the missing end. V and J are TRBV19 and TRBJ2-2, with D possibly TRBD2 on 6 matching bases. The germline V gene has CDR1 LNHDA and CDR2 SQIVND (reference sequence). Trimming cost V 5 bases and J 0 bases, with 13 bases left between them. CDR3 length equals 16 residues. The CDR3 sequence is CASSLGAGTNTGELFF. The sequenced CDR3 bases are TGTGCCAGTAGTTTAGGAGCGGGTACGAACACCGGGGAG.

This clone occurred a few times. The CDR3 extends 3 residues past the end of the read, so its final part is completed from the germline J gene. The chain couples TRBV19 to TRBJ1-4, with D possibly TRBD1 on 6 matching bases. Between the trimmed V and J ends, which lost 6 bases and 8 bases, there was a span of 19 bases. The length of the CDR3 is 15 residues. Germline CDR1 LNHDA, CDR2 SQIVND (reference sequence). The CDR3 protein is CASRAGTTLREKLFF. CDR3 bases read: TGTGCCAGTAGAGCCGGGACAACCCTGCGGGAAAAA.

This clone has at least ten counts. The sequenced fragment ends 3 residues before the CDR3 boundary, so the rest is inferred from the germline J gene. The chain combines TRBV6-1 with TRBJ2-1; no clear D gene. Per germline, CDR1 MNHNS and CDR2 SASEGT. CDR3 length: 11 residues. The V end was cut by 2 bases, the J end by 8 bases, with 4 bases between. The CDR3 is CASSELDEQFF. CDR3 DNA, as far as it was read: TGTGCCAGCAGTGAACTCGATGAG.

At least ten counts were recorded for this clone. The observed sequence ends 3 residues before the CDR3 terminus, with the missing tail filled in from the germline J gene. The chain is built from TRBV29-1 and TRBJ2-3, with 12 bases identical to TRBD2. With 4 bases clipped from V and 4 bases from J, the junction kept 6 bases outside the gene matches. CDR1 SQVTM and CDR2 ANQGSEA come from the germline V gene. The CDR3 loop spans 15 amino acids. The covered CDR3 bases are TGCAGCGTTGGGACGACTAGCGGGAGATCAGATACG. Protein: CSVGTTSGRSDT. The full-length CDR3 reads as CSVGTTSGRSDTQYF.

This clone occurred many times. The DNA ends 3 residues before the CDR3 does, and the rest of the CDR3 is filled in from the germline J gene. The chain is built from TRBV5-1 and TRBJ1-2; 7 bases line up with TRBD1. Trimming at V came to 5 bases and at J to 2 bases, leaving 3 bases not matched to a gene. Germline values: CDR1 SGHRS, CDR2 YFSETQ. The CDR3 runs 13 residues. Partial CDR3 DNA: TGCGCCAGCAGATCACAGGGGAACTATGGC. It specifies CASRSQGNYG. The full CDR3 protein reads CASRSQGNYGYTF.

This clone was detected only a few times. With the read ending 3 residues before the CDR3 end, the germline J gene is used to fill in that end. V is TRBV19 and J is TRBJ1-2, with 11 nucleotides matching TRBD1. Germline V gene data show CDR1 as LNHDA and CDR2 as SQIVND (reference sequence). J was trimmed by 5 bases and V by 5 bases; bases with no gene match: 7. The CDR3 is 15 residues long. Here the CDR3 reads CASSPGTGGSYGYTF. The CDR3 bases that were read are TGTGCCAGTAGTCCCGGGACAGGGGGATCATATGGC. The full variable domain, its missing parts supplied by reference TRBV19 and TRBJ1-2, is DGGITQSPKYLFRKEGQNVTLSCEQNLNHDAMYWYRQDPGQGLRLIYYSQIVNDFQKGDIAEGYSVSREKKESFPLTVTSAQKNPTAFYLCASSPGTGGSYGYTFGSGTRLTVV.

This clone occurred a few times. The read gets to within 3 residues of the CDR3 end, and the germline J gene fills in the rest. The chain links TRBV7-8 to TRBJ2-3; 8 bases map to TRBD1. This CDR3 is built from 17 residues. Germline V lookup: CDR1 SGHVS, CDR2 FQNEAQ. Trimming removed 0 bases from V and 3 bases from J; junction bases left unmatched: 8. The CDR3 spells CASSLAMDRVRTDTQYF. Incomplete CDR3 DNA: TGTGCCAGCAGCTTAGCCATGGACAGGGTGAGGACAGATACG.

This clone was observed at least ten times. From the germline J gene comes the end of the CDR3, since the read stops 3 residues before it. V gene TRBV19 combines with J gene TRBJ1-5; 10 bases align to TRBD1. After removal of 5 bases from V and 4 bases from J, the junction contained 8 bases not matched to a gene. CDR1 is LNHDA, CDR2 SQIVND, per germline (reference sequence). The length of the CDR3 is 16 residues. The covered CDR3 bases are TGTGCCAGTAGTCTGGGACAGGGGTTTGGGAATCAGCCC. Its translation is CASSLGQGFGNQP. In full, the CDR3 reads CASSLGQGFGNQPQHF.

CDR3 amino acids: CATRGLGSYEQYF. CDR3 DNA, as far as it was read: TGTGCCACCCGCGGGCTTGGCTCCTACGAG. The chain combines TRBV19 with TRBJ2-7, with D tentatively TRBD2 (5 bases). Sequencing ends 3 residues short of the CDR3 end; the germline J gene provides the rest. V lost 10 bases to trimming and J lost 0 bases, with 13 bases between them. The germline V gene encodes CDR1 LNHDA and CDR2 SQIVND (reference sequence). The CDR3 runs to 13 residues.

Many counts were recorded for this clone. The read ends 3 residues shy of where the CDR3 ends; the end is completed using the germline J gene. The chain employs TRBV19 and TRBJ2-2; D perhaps matches TRBD1 (5 bases). Germline CDR1 LNHDA, CDR2 SQIVND (reference sequence). The CDR3 runs to 14 residues. V lost 7 bases and J 7 bases, leaving 16 bases between the germline ends. The CDR3 sequence: CASKPQGTGGELFF. The DNA read from the CDR3 is TGTGCCAGTAAGCCCCAAGGTACAGGCGGGGAG.

Only a few counts were recorded for this clone. CDR3 residues: CASRAGQRDSYEQYF. The DNA read from the CDR3 is TGTGCCAGCAGGGCAGGACAAAGGGACTCCTACGAG. The gene calls are TRBV2 and TRBJ2-7; a weak D match, TRBD1 (5 bases). The read is 3 residues too short to cover the CDR3 end, so that end is filled in from the germline J gene. V gave up 6 bases and J gave up 0 bases, with 15 bases separating them. The CDR3 contains 15 residues. Per germline, CDR1 SNHLY and CDR2 FYNNEI.

This clone was observed a few times. The DNA ends 3 residues before the CDR3 does, and the rest of the CDR3 is filled in from the germline J gene. The V gene is TRBV7-9, the J gene TRBJ1-2; tentative D call: TRBD1 (5 bases). Trimming stripped 5 bases from V and 7 bases from J, with 17 bases between. Germline V gene sequence: CDR1 SEHNR, CDR2 FQNEAQ (reference sequence). This CDR3 region has 14 residues. This CDR3 reads CASSPTAQGSGYTF. CDR3 DNA (partial): TGTGCCAGCAGCCCAACCGCGCAGGGCTCTGGC.

There are many counts of this clone. The read terminates 3 residues ahead of where the CDR3 ends, so the germline J gene completes it. The rearrangement joins TRBV5-6 to TRBJ2-3, with 10 bases fitting TRBD1. Unmatched junction bases numbered 6, after V lost 4 bases and J lost 7 bases. From germline, CDR1 is SGHDT and CDR2 YYEEEE. The CDR3 consists of 14 residues. CDR3 bases read: TGTGCCAGCAGCCCGACAGGGGGCGGGCATACG. This translates into CASSPTGGGHT. The entire CDR3 reads CASSPTGGGHTQYF.

There are many counts of this clone. The junction departs from germline at one end; a sequencing error may be responsible. From the germline J gene comes the end of the CDR3, since the read stops 3 residues before it. The chain has TRBV10-1 and TRBJ2-3, with D maybe TRBD1 (5 bases). The germline V gene has CDR1 WNHNN and CDR2 SYGVQD (reference sequence). The CDR3 contains 14 residues. CDR3 DNA (partial): TGCGCCAGCAGTGACGGCGTATACACAGGTACG. Its translation is CASSDGVYTGT. The entire CDR3 sequence reads CASSDGVYTGTQYF.

This clone was observed a few times. The read ends 3 residues shy of where the CDR3 ends; the end is completed using the germline J gene. The J gene is TRBJ2-7, the V gene TRBV30; TRBD2 matches 9 bases. Germline CDR1 is GTSNPN and CDR2 is SVGIG (reference sequence). After removal of 3 bases from V and 6 bases from J, the junction contained 9 bases not matched to a gene. This CDR3 comprises 14 residues. Here the CDR3 reads CAWRGAGGPGEQYF. CDR3 DNA, as far as it was read: TGTGCCTGGAGGGGCGCGGGAGGGCCGGGCGAG.

In this sample, this clone is medium-sized. Coverage ceases 3 residues before the CDR3 finishes, and the germline J gene fills in the end. This rearrangement joins TRBV6-1 to TRBJ2-3, with TRBD2 matching over 8 bases. V shed 1 base and J 3 bases; nucleotides not matched to a gene: 3. CDR1 and CDR2 (germline): MNHNS, SASEGT. This CDR3 region has 15 residues. The covered CDR3 bases are TGTGCCAGCAGTGAAGGGACTAGCCCAACAGATACG. Amino acid sequence: CASSEGTSPTDT. The full CDR3 is CASSEGTSPTDTQYF.